Each of the 22 T cell receptor beta chains below was sequenced from the same sample in a study of technical replicates of blood from a few donors. The protocol was immunoSEQ multiplex PCR, while the TCRdb copy is restricted to in-frame clones and leaves out a portion. The sample contains about 94,000 clones, 90% to 96% of which appear only once. Sequencing used T cells isolated from PBMCs. Receptors originate from a human donor in good health.

CDR3 bases: TGTGCCAGCAGTTTATCTACAGGGTTTAATGAAAAACTGTTTTTT. This encodes CASSLSTGFNEKLFF. The V and J genes are TRBV28 and TRBJ1-4, with D tentatively TRBD1 (6 bases). CDR1 MDHEN and CDR2 SYDVKM come from the germline V gene. CDR3 length: 15 residues. V lost 1 base, J lost 4 bases, and 10 bases lay in between.

This clone appeared once. The rearrangement joins TRBV11-2 to TRBJ1-2; unclear D gene. V was pared by 1 base and J by 8 bases, with 11 bases between. Germline CDR1 is SGHAT and CDR2 is FQNNGV. The CDR3 has 13 amino acids. In DNA form, the CDR3 reads TGTGCCAGCAGCTTAGTAACGGGGAGAGGCTACACCTTC. Translation: CASSLVTGRGYTF.

The chain is built from TRBV27 and TRBJ1-5, with no clear D. The CDR3 spans 14 residues. Germline loops: CDR1 MNHEY, CDR2 SMNVEV (reference sequence). Trimming stripped 5 bases from V and 9 bases from J, with 17 bases between. The CDR3 loop reads CASSPGGPSRPQHF. CDR3 bases: TGTGCCAGCAGTCCCGGCGGGCCTAGCAGGCCCCAGCATTTT.

The J gene is TRBJ2-3, the V gene TRBV6-6; 10 bases are shared with TRBD2. CDR3 length: 15 residues. Unmatched junction bases numbered 4, after V lost 5 bases and J lost 2 bases. CDR1 and CDR2 (germline): MNHNY, SVGAGI (reference sequence). The CDR3 reads CASSPSGGVTDTQYF. As DNA, the CDR3 is TGTGCCAGCAGTCCAAGCGGGGGGGTCACAGATACGCAGTATTTT.

The V and J genes are TRBV7-8 and TRBJ1-4, with D perhaps matching TRBD1 (5 bases). The CDR3 is 15 residues long. Trimming cost V 2 bases and J 3 bases, with 10 bases left between them. CDR1 SGHVS and CDR2 FQNEAQ come from the germline V gene. The CDR3 DNA follows: TGTGCCAGCAGCTTACGGGGGGTAGCTAATGAAAAACTGTTTTTT. As protein: CASSLRGVANEKLFF.

V and J are TRBV28 and TRBJ2-3; perhaps TRBD2 as D (5 bases). V lost 7 bases and J lost 10, with 15 bases in between. Germline V gene sequence: CDR1 MDHEN, CDR2 SYDVKM. The CDR3 sequence is 12 residues long. CDR3 sequence: CASTEAREPQYF. In DNA form, the CDR3 reads TGTGCCAGCACGGAGGCGAGAGAGCCGCAGTATTTT.

The chain recombines TRBV9 with TRBJ1-6, with D unresolved. The V gene lost 0 bases and the J gene lost 7 bases, with 14 bases spanning the gap. The germline CDR1 and CDR2 sequences are SGDLS and YYNGEE. The CDR3 runs 16 residues. The CDR3 DNA sequence: TGTGCCAGCAGCGTAGGCTACGGAGGAAACAATTCACCCCTCCACTTT. This translates into CASSVGYGGNNSPLHF. Supplemented by reference TRBV9 and TRBJ1-6, the full variable domain reads DSGVTQTPKHLITATGQRVTLRCSPRSGDLSVYWYQQSLDQGLQFLIQYYNGEERAKGNILERFSAQQFPDLHSELNLSSLELGDSALYFCASSVGYGGNNSPLHFGNGTRLTVT.

The J gene is TRBJ1-3, the V gene TRBV30; a weak D match, TRBD1 (5 bases). This CDR3 has 13 amino acids. Germline lookup yields CDR1 GTSNPN and CDR2 SVGIG (reference sequence). CDR3 nucleotide sequence: TGTGCGTGTGTCGGGGGAGTCGGAAACACCATATATTTT. Protein product: CACVGGVGNTIYF. The variable domain in full, completed from reference TRBV30 and TRBJ1-3, reads SQTIHQWPATLVQPVGSPLSLECTVEGTSNPNLYWYRQAAGRGLQLLFYSVGIGQISSEVPQNLSASRPQDRQFILSSKKLLLSDSGFYLCACVGGVGNTIYFGEGSWLTVV.

The chain employs TRBV11-2 and TRBJ2-2, with 9 bases fitting TRBD1. Germline CDR1 reads SGHAT; CDR2 reads FQNNGV. After removal of 3 bases from V and 6 bases from J, the junction contained 8 bases not matched to a gene. The CDR3 runs 16 residues. The CDR3 loop reads CASSFSLQGAAGELFF. CDR3 in DNA: TGTGCCAGCAGCTTCTCTTTACAGGGGGCTGCCGGGGAGCTGTTTTTT.

This sequence joins TRBV7-9 and TRBJ2-7; D gene unclear. This CDR3 is built from 13 residues. V was pared by 0 bases and J by 2 bases, with 5 bases between. CDR1 and CDR2 (germline): SEHNR, FQNEAQ (reference sequence). The DNA for the CDR3 is TGTGCCAGCAGCTTAGCGCCAGCCTACGAGCAGTACTTC. Translation: CASSLAPAYEQYF.

The chain links TRBV18 to TRBJ2-5; D gene unclear. The germline V gene encodes CDR1 KGHSH and CDR2 LQKENI. V was cut by 4 bases and J by 2 bases, with 17 bases left in between. This CDR3 is built from 16 residues. The CDR3, as DNA: TGTGCCAGCTCACTTTTTCCTCGAGGTCCACAAGAGACCCAGTACTTC. This sequence encodes CASSLFPRGPQETQYF.

This rearrangement joins TRBV11-1 to TRBJ1-1, with D hard to call. There are 18 residues in the CDR3. V lost 5 bases and J 0 bases, leaving 22 bases between the germline ends. The germline V gene has CDR1 SGHAT and CDR2 FQDESV (reference sequence). CDR3 DNA sequence: TGTGCCAGCAGCACGGTAGAAGAGCTGCAGGAATTGAACACTGAAGCTTTCTTT. This encodes CASSTVEELQELNTEAFF.

V gene TRBV5-1 combines with J gene TRBJ2-7, with D possibly being TRBD2 (5 bases). The germline CDR1 and CDR2 sequences are SGHRS and YFSETQ. Trimming removed 0 bases from V and 1 base from J, with 8 bases in between. CDR3 length: 14 residues. For the CDR3, the DNA is TGCGCCAGCAGCTTGGCCGGGAATTCCTACGAGCAGTACTTC. It translates to CASSLAGNSYEQYF.

The CDR3 sequence: CASSAGTGYGYTF. The DNA of the CDR3 is TGTGCCAGCAGTGCCGGGACAGGCTATGGCTACACCTTC. The V and J genes are TRBV6-4 and TRBJ1-2, with TRBD1 identical over 8 bases. The germline V gene has CDR1 MRHNA and CDR2 SNTAGT. Germline trimming cut 4 bases from V and 4 bases from J; bases unmatched to any gene: 2. The CDR3 consists of 13 residues.

The genes are TRBV2 and TRBJ2-3; 8 bases line up with TRBD1. The V gene end was trimmed by 7 bases and the J gene end by 1 base; junction bases not matched to a gene: 4. The CDR3 consists of 14 residues. In germline, CDR1 is SNHLY, CDR2 FYNNEI. CDR3 DNA: TGTGCCAGCAATACAGGGGGGCGCACAGATACGCAGTATTTT. Translation gives CASNTGGRTDTQYF.

This clone appeared once. The chain is built from TRBV7-6 and TRBJ1-2; TRBD1 aligns across 8 bases. The germline CDR1 and CDR2 sequences are SGHVS and FNYEAQ. This CDR3 is 17 amino acids long. Losses at the gene ends were 1 base for V and 4 bases for J; bases not matched to a gene: 11. The CDR3 bases are TGTGCCAGCAGCTTAGGCACCGGGACAGGTCCCGGCTATGGCTACACCTTC. Its translation: CASSLGTGTGPGYGYTF.

This chain connects TRBV4-1 to TRBJ1-1, with D perhaps matching TRBD1 (6 bases). The CDR3 covers 11 residues. The germline V and J ends were trimmed by 5 bases and 5 bases, with 6 bases remaining between them. Germline loops: CDR1 MGHRA, CDR2 YSYEKL. CDR3 coding DNA: TGCGCCAGCAGCAGGGGGACTGAAGCTTTCTTT. Translated: CASSRGTEAFF.

The chain recombines TRBV4-2 with TRBJ2-7, with TRBD2 matching 7 bases. This CDR3 contains 14 residues. The V and J ends lost 3 bases and 4 bases, in that order; junction bases with no gene match: 6. Per germline, CDR1 LGHNA and CDR2 YNFKEQ. The CDR3 bases are TGTGCCAGCAGCCACGAAACGGGGGGTTACGAGCAGTACTTC. This codes for CASSHETGGYEQYF.

The chain links TRBV5-1 to TRBJ2-3; 9 nucleotides line up with TRBD2. Germline assignment: CDR1 SGHRS and CDR2 YFSETQ. The CDR3 runs to 16 residues. J lost 6 bases, V lost 0 bases, and 8 bases had no gene match. CDR3 loop: CASSLASSGDEDTQYF. DNA for the CDR3: TGCGCCAGCAGCTTGGCCTCTAGCGGGGACGAGGATACGCAGTATTTT.

V usage is TRBV9 and J usage is TRBJ1-2; D gene uncertain. From germline, CDR1 is SGDLS and CDR2 YYNGEE. This CDR3 has 13 amino acids. The V and J ends lost 4 bases and 8 bases respectively, with 15 bases between them. CDR3 residues: CASSPPGDSGYTF. Written as DNA, the CDR3 is TGTGCCAGCAGCCCCCCGGGAGATTCGGGCTACACCTTC.

The V call is TRBV5-1, the J call TRBJ2-5; D not resolved. CDR1 and CDR2 (germline): SGHRS, YFSETQ. The length of the CDR3 is 13 residues. V lost 7 bases and J 1 base, leaving 11 bases between the germline ends. The CDR3 is CASGSPSQETQYF. The CDR3, as DNA: TGCGCCAGCGGCTCCCCGTCCCAAGAGACCCAGTACTTC.

CDR3 nucleotide sequence: TGTGCCAGCAGTGGAGGACTAGCGGGAGGGTACGAGCAGTACTTC. Its translation is CASSGGLAGGYEQYF. The chain couples TRBV6-5 to TRBJ2-7, with TRBD2 matching over 15 bases. V shed 5 bases and J 4 bases; nucleotides not matched to a gene: 3. This CDR3 is 15 amino acids long. Germline CDR1 is MNHEY and CDR2 is SVGAGI.